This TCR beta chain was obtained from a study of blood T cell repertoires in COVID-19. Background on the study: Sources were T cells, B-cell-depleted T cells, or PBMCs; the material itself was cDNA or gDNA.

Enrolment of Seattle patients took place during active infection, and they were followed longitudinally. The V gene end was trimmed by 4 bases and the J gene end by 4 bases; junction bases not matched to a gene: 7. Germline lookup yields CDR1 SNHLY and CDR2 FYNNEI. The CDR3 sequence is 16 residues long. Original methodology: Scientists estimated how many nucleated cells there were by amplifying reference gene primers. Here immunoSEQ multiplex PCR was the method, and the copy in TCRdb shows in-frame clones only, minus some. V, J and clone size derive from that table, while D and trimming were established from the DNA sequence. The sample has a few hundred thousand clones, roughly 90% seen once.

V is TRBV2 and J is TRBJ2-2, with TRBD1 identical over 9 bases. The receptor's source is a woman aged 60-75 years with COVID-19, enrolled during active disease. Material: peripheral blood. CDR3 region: CASSVIGTGRTGELFF. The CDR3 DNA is TGTGCCAGCAGTGTTATAGGGACAGGGCGCACCGGGGAGCTGTTTTTT.